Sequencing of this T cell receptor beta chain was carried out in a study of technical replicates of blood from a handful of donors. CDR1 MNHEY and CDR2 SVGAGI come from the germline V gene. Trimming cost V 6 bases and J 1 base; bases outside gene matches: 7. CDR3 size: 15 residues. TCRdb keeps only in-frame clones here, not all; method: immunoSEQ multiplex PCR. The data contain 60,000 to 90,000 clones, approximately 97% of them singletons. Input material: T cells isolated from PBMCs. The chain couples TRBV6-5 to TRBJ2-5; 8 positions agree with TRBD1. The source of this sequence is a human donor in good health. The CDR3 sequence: CASSRQGSLQETQYF. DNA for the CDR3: TGTGCCAGCAGCCGACAGGGGTCCCTCCAAGAGACCCAGTACTTC.